This entry lists 2 T cell receptor beta chains sequenced from one sample in a study of cytomegalovirus exposure and HLA in healthy donors. PCR was performed using 60 Vbeta and 13 Jbeta primers. TCRdb keeps only in-frame clones here, not all; method: immunoSEQ multiplex PCR. The sample comprises about 170,000 clones, just over 75% of which are singletons, and just over 2% rests with the top ten. The specimen sequenced was PBMCs. The receptors come from a woman in her twenties or thirties in good health and CMV-seropositive.

This chain's CDR3 is CASSLYRGRLGEQYF. The DNA for the CDR3 is TGTGCCAGCAGTTTATACAGGGGGCGGCTTGGAGAGCAGTACTTC. The chain employs TRBV28 and TRBJ2-7; 9 bases are shared with TRBD1. Unmatched junction bases numbered 8, after V lost 1 base and J lost 7 bases. This CDR3 spans 15 amino acids. CDR1 MDHEN and CDR2 SYDVKM come from the germline V gene.

The chain combines TRBV28 with TRBJ1-1; maybe TRBD1 (6 bases). The V end lost 3 bases, the J end lost 0 bases, and 11 bases lay between the germline ends. Germline V gene sequence: CDR1 MDHEN, CDR2 SYDVKM. The CDR3 contains 15 residues. CDR3 DNA sequence: TGTGCCAGCAGTTTTCGGGGGGCCCTGAACACTGAAGCTTTCTTT. As protein: CASSFRGALNTEAFF.